These T cell receptor beta chains were read from a single sample in a study of OX40 agonist ivuxolimab in advanced cancers. The method was immunoSEQ multiplex PCR; TCRdb's version includes in-frame clones alone and lacks a portion of them. This table has 90,000 to 120,000 clones, about nine tenths appearing once. Sequencing was performed on CD4+ or CD8+ T cells sorted from blood, taken in a trial of the OX40 agonist ivuxolimab. The source is an adult with an advanced solid tumor such as melanoma, head and neck, liver or kidney cancer. Both conserved end residues are part of each CDR3. The order of the fields is J gene, V gene, D gene, clone size, CDR3 DNA, CDR3 protein. The D gene is left open where the match is weak. Some rows mark clone size as missing; the rest say once, few, many or name a class of expanded clone.

j_gene: TRBJ2-7; v_gene: TRBV7-2; d_gene: -; abundance: -; CDR3nt: TGTGCCAGCAGCCTAGGCTCTGGGGGGCCCTACGAGCAGTACTTC; CDR3aa: CASSLGSGGPYEQYF
j_gene: TRBJ2-7; v_gene: TRBV5-1; d_gene: -; abundance: -; CDR3nt: TGCGCCAGCAGCTTGGCCCTGACAGGCTCCTACGAGCAGTACTTC; CDR3aa: CASSLALTGSYEQYF
j_gene: TRBJ2-7; v_gene: TRBV7-3; d_gene: TRBD2; abundance: -; CDR3nt: TGTGCCAGCAGCAGTTCTAGCGGGAGCGACGAGCAGTACTTC; CDR3aa: CASSSSSGSDEQYF
j_gene: TRBJ2-3; v_gene: TRBV14; d_gene: -; abundance: -; CDR3nt: TGTGCCAGCAGCCAAGGGCTCACAGATACGCAGTATTTT; CDR3aa: CASSQGLTDTQYF
j_gene: TRBJ2-1; v_gene: TRBV14; d_gene: TRBD2; abundance: -; CDR3nt: TGTGCCAGCAGCCCGCGGACTAGCGGGCACATTGGCGGTGGTTACAATGAGCAGTTCTTC; CDR3aa: CASSPRTSGHIGGGYNEQFF
j_gene: TRBJ2-6; v_gene: TRBV4-3; d_gene: TRBD1; abundance: -; CDR3nt: TGCGCCAGCAGCAACCGGGACAGGAGCTCTGGGGCCAACGTCCTGACTTTC; CDR3aa: CASSNRDRSSGANVLTF
j_gene: TRBJ2-1; v_gene: TRBV11-3; d_gene: -; abundance: -; CDR3nt: TGTGCCAGCTCTTACGATGGCTCCTACAATGAGCAGTTCTTC; CDR3aa: CASSYDGSYNEQFF
j_gene: TRBJ2-5; v_gene: TRBV7-3; d_gene: -; abundance: -; CDR3nt: TGTGCCAGCAGCCGGGGGCGTCAAGAGACCCAGTACTTC; CDR3aa: CASSRGRQETQYF
j_gene: TRBJ1-1; v_gene: TRBV5-1; d_gene: TRBD1; abundance: -; CDR3nt: TGCGCCAGCAGCCCAAATGTGGGACAGGGTGCCACTGAAGCTTTCTTT; CDR3aa: CASSPNVGQGATEAFF
j_gene: TRBJ1-2; v_gene: TRBV10-3; d_gene: TRBD1; abundance: -; CDR3nt: TGTGCCATCAGTGGGACAGGGGACGGCTACACCTTC; CDR3aa: CAISGTGDGYTF
j_gene: TRBJ2-7; v_gene: TRBV6-1; d_gene: -; abundance: -; CDR3nt: TGTGCCAGCACTCCCCACCGGGGTTACGAGCAGTACTTC; CDR3aa: CASTPHRGYEQYF
j_gene: TRBJ1-1; v_gene: TRBV7-2; d_gene: -; abundance: -; CDR3nt: TGTGCCAGCAGCCTGGGACAGAACACTGAAGCTTTCTTT; CDR3aa: CASSLGQNTEAFF
j_gene: TRBJ2-5; v_gene: TRBV9; d_gene: TRBD1; abundance: -; CDR3nt: TGTGCCAGCAGCAAGGGACAGGAAGAGACCCAGTACTTC; CDR3aa: CASSKGQEETQYF
j_gene: TRBJ2-5; v_gene: TRBV4-1; d_gene: -; abundance: few; CDR3nt: TGCGCCAGCAGCCGCCCCCAAGAGACCCAGTACTTC; CDR3aa: CASSRPQETQYF
j_gene: TRBJ2-2; v_gene: TRBV19; d_gene: TRBD1; abundance: -; CDR3nt: TGTGCCACCCAGGGGGCGCGAACCGGGGAGCTGTTTTTT; CDR3aa: CATQGARTGELFF
j_gene: TRBJ2-5; v_gene: TRBV7-9; d_gene: -; abundance: -; CDR3nt: TGTGCCAGCAGCTTAATGCCAGGGAAAGAGACCCAGTACTTC; CDR3aa: CASSLMPGKETQYF
j_gene: TRBJ2-1; v_gene: TRBV7-2; d_gene: -; abundance: -; CDR3nt: TGTGCCAGCAGCGAGGGTTTTGGGCTATACAATGAGCAGTTCTTC; CDR3aa: CASSEGFGLYNEQFF
j_gene: TRBJ2-1; v_gene: TRBV29-1; d_gene: -; abundance: -; CDR3nt: TGCAGCGTGGCCAGTAGGGGGTGGTACAATGAGCAGTTCTTC; CDR3aa: CSVASRGWYNEQFF
j_gene: TRBJ2-5; v_gene: TRBV28; d_gene: TRBD1; abundance: -; CDR3nt: TGTGCCAGCAGTTGGACAGGGGGGGAGACCCAGTACTTC; CDR3aa: CASSWTGGETQYF
j_gene: TRBJ2-7; v_gene: TRBV4-3; d_gene: -; abundance: -; CDR3nt: TGCGCCAGCAGCCAAGTCCTCCAGCGGGCCTTGAGCTCCTACGAGCAGTACTTC; CDR3aa: CASSQVLQRALSSYEQYF
j_gene: TRBJ2-7; v_gene: TRBV28; d_gene: -; abundance: -; CDR3nt: TGTGCCAGCAGTCCGGCCTTGGGGGGGCTCGACGAGCAGTACTTC; CDR3aa: CASSPALGGLDEQYF
j_gene: TRBJ2-7; v_gene: TRBV11-2; d_gene: TRBD1; abundance: -; CDR3nt: TGTGCCAGCAGCCGTCCCGGGACAGGGGGATACGAGCAGTACTTC; CDR3aa: CASSRPGTGGYEQYF
j_gene: TRBJ2-1; v_gene: TRBV6-5; d_gene: -; abundance: once; CDR3nt: TGTGCCAGCAGTTACTCGAGACAGGGCGGGGATGAGCAGTTCTTC; CDR3aa: CASSYSRQGGDEQFF
j_gene: TRBJ2-1; v_gene: TRBV7-3; d_gene: TRBD2; abundance: -; CDR3nt: TGTGCCAGCAGCATAAGGGGACTAGCTGTCAATGAGCAGTTCTTC; CDR3aa: CASSIRGLAVNEQFF
j_gene: TRBJ2-4; v_gene: TRBV7-2; d_gene: TRBD2; abundance: -; CDR3nt: TGTGCCAGCAGCTTAGGTCGGGGGGTAGCCAAAAACATTCAGTACTTC; CDR3aa: CASSLGRGVAKNIQYF
j_gene: TRBJ1-2; v_gene: TRBV30; d_gene: -; abundance: few; CDR3nt: TGTGCCCGGGATGAACGTAACTATGGCTACACCTTC; CDR3aa: CARDERNYGYTF
j_gene: TRBJ2-2; v_gene: TRBV5-4; d_gene: TRBD2; abundance: -; CDR3nt: TGTGCCAGCAGCTTGGCACTAGCGGGAACCGGGGAGCTGTTTTTT; CDR3aa: CASSLALAGTGELFF
j_gene: TRBJ2-1; v_gene: TRBV9; d_gene: -; abundance: -; CDR3nt: TGTGCCAGCAGCCCGTTCTCCGTGATGGCTGGCAATGAGCAGTTCTTC; CDR3aa: CASSPFSVMAGNEQFF
j_gene: TRBJ2-6; v_gene: TRBV7-8; d_gene: TRBD1; abundance: -; CDR3nt: TGTGCCAGCAGCTCACGTAGGGCAGGGGGCGAAACTGGGGCCAACGTCCTGACTTTC; CDR3aa: CASSSRRAGGETGANVLTF
j_gene: TRBJ2-7; v_gene: TRBV2; d_gene: TRBD2; abundance: -; CDR3nt: TGTGCCAGCAGTGGAGGGAGGGTCTCCTACGAGCAGTACTTC; CDR3aa: CASSGGRVSYEQYF
j_gene: TRBJ2-1; v_gene: TRBV19; d_gene: TRBD2; abundance: -; CDR3nt: TGTGCCAGTAGTACGCCCTTCGGAGGTAGCGGGAGGACTGTTAATGAGCAGTTCTTC; CDR3aa: CASSTPFGGSGRTVNEQFF
j_gene: TRBJ2-7; v_gene: TRBV6-6; d_gene: -; abundance: -; CDR3nt: TGTGCCAGCAGTTACTCAGGGCTGGGTCCTCACGAGCAGTACTTC; CDR3aa: CASSYSGLGPHEQYF
j_gene: TRBJ2-1; v_gene: TRBV19; d_gene: -; abundance: -; CDR3nt: TGTGCCAGTAGTTGGAGCTCCTACAATGAGCAGTTCTTC; CDR3aa: CASSWSSYNEQFF
j_gene: TRBJ1-1; v_gene: TRBV18; d_gene: -; abundance: -; CDR3nt: TGTGCCAGCTCACCACCGAGGGAATTGAACACTGAAGCTTTCTTT; CDR3aa: CASSPPRELNTEAFF
j_gene: TRBJ1-1; v_gene: TRBV19; d_gene: -; abundance: -; CDR3nt: TGTGCCAGTAGTATAGAGGGGGTACCGAACACTGAAGCTTTCTTT; CDR3aa: CASSIEGVPNTEAFF
j_gene: TRBJ2-1; v_gene: TRBV27; d_gene: TRBD2; abundance: -; CDR3nt: TGTGCCAGCAGTTTAGCGTCAGGGACGGGGGGTCACAATGAGCAGTTCTTC; CDR3aa: CASSLASGTGGHNEQFF
j_gene: TRBJ2-7; v_gene: TRBV7-2; d_gene: -; abundance: -; CDR3nt: TGTGCCAGCAGCCAGCGTAATGGCGAGCAGTACTTC; CDR3aa: CASSQRNGEQYF
j_gene: TRBJ2-1; v_gene: TRBV28; d_gene: TRBD2; abundance: -; CDR3nt: TGTGCCAGCAGTTTAGGACTAGCGGGAGGTCTAGATGAGCAGTTCTTC; CDR3aa: CASSLGLAGGLDEQFF
j_gene: TRBJ1-1; v_gene: TRBV18; d_gene: TRBD1; abundance: -; CDR3nt: TGTGCCAGCTCACCGGCCGGGACAGGGGGGAACACTGAAGCTTTCTTT; CDR3aa: CASSPAGTGGNTEAFF
j_gene: TRBJ2-3; v_gene: TRBV6-1; d_gene: -; abundance: -; CDR3nt: TGTGCCAGCAGTAACGTGGCGGGACGGGATACGCAGTATTTT; CDR3aa: CASSNVAGRDTQYF
j_gene: TRBJ2-4; v_gene: TRBV28; d_gene: -; abundance: -; CDR3nt: TGTGCCAGCAGTTGGCTGGGGGCGGCCAAAAACATTCAGTACTTC; CDR3aa: CASSWLGAAKNIQYF